What follows describes a single T cell receptor (beta chain). This clone occurred once. Its antigen is unknown. Per-base qualities were not stored, and no clone one base away is much larger. The library was produced with the immunoSEQ multiplex PCR assay. For the multiplex PCR, a mixture combining 60 forward primers for TCR Vbeta segments and 13 reverse primers for TCR Jbeta segments was used. A multiplex PCR assay on genomic DNA amplified the CDR3 region of rearranged TCR beta genes. The Illumina HiSeq System was used to sequence the amplified TCR beta libraries as 87-base-pair reads. For the original study's pipeline: In a later analysis, tens of millions of unique TCR beta chains were counted across the approximately 640 repertoires, and roughly 11 million of these chains were shared by at least two donors. To remove PCR and sequencing errors, raw reads were error-corrected and collapsed into unique sequences using a nearest-neighbor algorithm that merged closely related sequences. CDR3 sequences were aligned to IMGT reference sequences to assign V, D and J gene segments. For a sequence to be retained, at least a six-nucleotide match to both a V gene segment and a J gene segment was required. A rearrangement counted as productive if the CDR3 had no stop codons and remained in frame with V and J, and every other rearrangement counted as non-productive. Following IMGT convention, CDR3 was defined as the stretch from the second conserved V-encoded cysteine up to the conserved J-encoded phenylalanine. In an earlier analysis of approximately 500 of the donors, sequences lacking an unambiguous match to a single V gene segment were excluded. In an earlier analysis of some 590 of the donors, V segments were called functional above 56.7% productive rearrangements and were called segregating when the between-donor standard deviation exceeded 5%. To diagnose cytomegalovirus status from the catalog of TCR beta chain sequences, a statistical classification framework was built. In a later analysis, V and J genes were assigned by comparing TCR nucleotide sequences against IMGT/GENE-DB human TR gene sequences. The TCRdist pipeline was used in a later analysis to assign CDR3 sequences and most-parsimonious VDJ recombination scenarios. A later analysis defined each TCR beta chain by its CDR3 amino acid sequence plus V-gene family, and excluded reads lacking a unique V-gene family. In a later analysis, nearly 600 highly shared, low-generation-probability nucleotide sequences were removed to address suspected cross-contamination and a sequencing artifact. A later analysis calculated a clonal expansion index for each public chain from normalized within-repertoire ranks of inferred template counts. In a later analysis, generation probabilities were computed using a VDJ recombination model fitted to out-of-frame rearrangements, and the results were checked against IGoR. In a later analysis, TCR-TCR, TCR-HLA and TCR-CMV co-occurrence was scored with hypergeometric tests, and a repertoire-size bias correction was applied to TCR pairs. In a later analysis, false discovery rates were estimated by permuting HLA or CMV assignments 20 times. In a later analysis, co-occurring TCRs were grouped using DBSCAN, and TCRdist sequence similarity was added for clustering within HLA-allele-positive subsets. Repertoires with fewer than 30,000 or more than 120,000 public chains were left out of co-occurrence clustering, as were about 5 repertoires with anomalous nucleotide sharing. TCRdb mirrors the immuneACCESS table, restricted to in-frame sequences. Some clones are absent from its copies; in checked studies, under half trace to an unresolved V gene, and the reason for the others is unknown. Clone size and the V and J calls come from that table; the DNA yielded D and trimming. This sample comprises hundreds of thousands of clones, almost 80% of them detected only once. The ten top clones hold less than 2% of the sample.

The cohort consisted of approximately 690 healthy bone marrow donors. At the time of sampling, all cohort members were nominally healthy, though unrecorded immune exposures were likely present. The donor tested CMV seronegative, placing the donor among the 300 to 400 seronegative members of the cohort. A peripheral blood sample was provided by each donor, and peripheral blood mononuclear cells were used for TCR beta sequencing. Genomic DNA extraction from the blood cell samples was performed with the Qiagen DNeasy Blood Extraction Kit. The data are from a study of cytomegalovirus exposure and HLA in healthy donors (TCRdb year 2017). In terms of the full investigation: According to an earlier analysis of around 600 of the donors, 150 million to 200 million T cells yielded 117 million unique TCR beta sequences and 250 to 350 Gb of sequence data. Roughly 290 gigabases of sequencing data and around 85 million unique TCR sequences made up an early release that covered about 640 HLA-typed donors. Among the roughly 380 genotyped donors, 81% belonged to the genetic ancestry cluster associated with self-reported Caucasian donors. The study aimed to test whether signatures of past pathogen exposure could be identified by cataloging public T cell receptors. The T cell repertoires of 666 subjects were profiled by immunosequencing and related to cytomegalovirus serostatus. Besides the first cohort of approximately 710 subjects, a separate validation cohort made up of 120 different subjects was used. To predict cytomegalovirus infection status, the study combined high-throughput TCR immunosequencing, statistical association of individual TCRs with disease status, and machine learning. A later analysis re-analyzed previously published TCR beta repertoires from approximately 700 donors and added high-resolution HLA genotyping to study TCR occurrence patterns. In the later analysis, no new phenotypic data were used to find candidate immune exposures; instead, reliance was placed on TCR beta sequences and their occurrence across donors. To decide whether each TCR beta V gene segment behaved as functional or pseudogenic, an earlier analysis of some 580 of the donors relied on high-throughput TCR beta sequencing. Alongside the repertoire data, information on donor age, sex, ethnicity and CMV serostatus was compiled. A later genetic analysis used genome-wide SNP genotypes for about 60% of the roughly 700 donors, treating that subset as a discovery cohort. Every discovery cohort repertoire had been produced on one sequencing platform. Both class I and class II loci were covered by HLA typing, at four-digit resolution. The number of typed donors differed by locus: about 629-630 for A, B, C, DRB1 and DQB1; 500 to 550 for DQA1; 600 to 610 for DPA1; and approximately 450 for DPB1. Because of strong linkage in the cohort, roughly 5 DR-DQ haplotypes were treated as single units for association and clustering. On average, roughly 200,000 unique TCR beta nucleotide sequences were sequenced per donor among a few hundred genotyped donors of the cohort, with roughly 18% of those sequences being non-productive. Broad study findings and their caveats: Immune exposure information for the cohort was limited to CMV serostatus. The study listed approximately 160 TCR beta chains as associated with cytomegalovirus. V-gene and J-gene trimming of TCR beta chains was associated with a missense DCLRE1C variant in a later genetic analysis, and the association was replicated in an independent cohort. Assigning TCR associations to individual alleles was difficult when HLA alleles, especially DR and DQ, strongly co-occurred. A later analysis associated about 17,000 TCR beta sequences with specific HLA alleles at a false discovery rate of 0.05. Because counts were too low, around 18 rarely observed V segments, including chromosome 9 orphons, were left out of the earlier analysis of about 500 of the donors. Presence/absence analyses assumed roughly uniform sequencing depth across donors, an assumption that may not hold. Broadly in line with IMGT annotations, most TCR beta V segments showed up in productive rearrangements about 87% or about 30% of the time in an earlier analysis of 587 of the donors. Only TCR beta chains were sequenced in this cohort, and the absence of alpha or paired-chain data limited detectable features. A later analysis found that HLA-associated TCR beta chains were more clonally expanded and had lower generation probabilities than equally common non-associated chains. Linkage disequilibrium might explain the correlated functional status among segregating V segments, but an unknown experimental factor could not be ruled out. In a later analysis, TCR association rates were found to vary across HLA loci, with the most associated TCRs seen for DRB1 alleles and the fewest for HLA-C alleles. A few of the identified cytomegalovirus-associated TCR beta chains were confirmed in vitro to be specific for cytomegalovirus antigens. Most TCR sequences were observed very rarely across donors, whereas some public TCRs were present in many individuals. In a later analysis, several top co-occurrence clusters were reported to appear linked to parvovirus B19, influenza, CMV and Epstein-Barr virus. A later genetic analysis reported fewer N-insertions in productive TCRs among donors in an Asian-associated ancestry cluster than the roughly 720-donor mean. The authors suggested that the approach could potentially be generalized to other disease states and immunological phenotypes. A further reported finding was that TCR beta sequences accurately predicted the HLA-A and HLA-B alleles for most subjects in the first cohort. HLA typing was unavailable for some donors at each locus, so association tests used only the typed subset. Because the 87-base-pair reads could not distinguish some IMGT-functional V segments, including TRBV6-2 and TRBV6-3, those segments were excluded. A cluster of highly shared sequence variants was judged likely to be a technical artifact of the sequencing pipeline. In both the original and validation cohorts, the classifier was reported to diagnose cytomegalovirus status with high specificity and sensitivity. In a later analysis, most CMV-associated TCR beta chains were found to appear HLA-restricted, with HLA associations seemingly driven largely by CMV exposure.

Looking up the germline V gene yields CDR1 SGHRS and CDR2 YFSETQ. V trim: 3 bases; J trim: 5 bases; unmatched bases: 6. The CDR3 spans 17 residues, from the cysteine through the phenylalanine. Of the read, only the CDR3 DNA is kept; its 51 bases are in frame from base 1. The chain couples TRBV5-1 to TRBJ2-3; TRBD2 fits 16 bases in the junction. The receptor was isolated from a male donor in good health and CMV-seronegative. The sequenced sample was PBMCs. For the CDR3, the sequence is CASSSGLAGGPVDTQYF. At the DNA level, the sequence is TGCGCCAGCAGCTCGGGACTAGCGGGGGGGCCTGTAGATACGCAGTATTTT.